This T cell receptor beta chain emerged from a study of shared clonotypes between healthy human individuals. About the research overall: Used for every donor were three CD4 naive, three CD4 memory, two CD8 naive and one CD8 memory plate.

Sequencing was performed with immunoSEQ multiplex PCR; in TCRdb, only in-frame clones are kept and a portion is missing. Altogether approximately 980,000 clones are present, less than 85% being singletons, with the ten largest covering approximately 1.5%. Germline values: CDR1 MNHNS, CDR2 SASEGT. This CDR3 region has 14 residues. Unmatched junction bases numbered 5, after V lost 3 bases and J lost 4 bases. This TCR derives from a man aged 18 to 30 in good health. The chain combines TRBV6-1 with TRBJ1-1; the match to TRBD1 covers 7 bases. The sample was memory CD4+ T cells sorted from blood. The subset denotes: CD45RA-negative fraction. The CDR3 loop is CASSEDRSITEAFF. The CDR3 DNA reads TGTGCCAGCAGTGAGGACAGGAGTATCACTGAAGCTTTCTTT.